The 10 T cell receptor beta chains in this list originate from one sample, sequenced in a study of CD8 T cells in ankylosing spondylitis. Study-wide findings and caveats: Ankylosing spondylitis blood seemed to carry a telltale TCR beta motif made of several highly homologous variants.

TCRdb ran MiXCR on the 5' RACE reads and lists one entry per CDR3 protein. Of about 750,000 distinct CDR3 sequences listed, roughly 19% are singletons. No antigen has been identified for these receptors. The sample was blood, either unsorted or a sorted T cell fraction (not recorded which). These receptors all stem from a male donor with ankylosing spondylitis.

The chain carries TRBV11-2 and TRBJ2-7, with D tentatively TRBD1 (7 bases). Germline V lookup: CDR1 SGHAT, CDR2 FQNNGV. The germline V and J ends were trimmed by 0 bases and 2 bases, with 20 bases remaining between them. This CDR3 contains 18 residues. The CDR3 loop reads CASSLDPPISGGTYEQYF. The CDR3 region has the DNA TGTGCCAGCAGCTTAGACCCCCCGATCTCAGGGGGGACCTACGAGCAGTACTTC.

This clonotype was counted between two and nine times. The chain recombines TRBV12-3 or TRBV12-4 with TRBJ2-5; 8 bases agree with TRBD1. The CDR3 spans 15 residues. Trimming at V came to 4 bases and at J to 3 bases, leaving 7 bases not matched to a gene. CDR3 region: CASSYRGEGEETQYF. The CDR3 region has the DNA TGTGCCAGCAGTTACAGGGGGGAAGGAGAAGAGACCCAGTACTTC.

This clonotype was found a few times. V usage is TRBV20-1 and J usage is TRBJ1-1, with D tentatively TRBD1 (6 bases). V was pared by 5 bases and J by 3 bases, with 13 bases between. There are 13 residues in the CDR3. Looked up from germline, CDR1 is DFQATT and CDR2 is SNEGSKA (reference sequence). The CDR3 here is CSAARQAHTEAFF. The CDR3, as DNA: TGCAGTGCTGCAAGACAGGCGCACACTGAAGCTTTCTTT.

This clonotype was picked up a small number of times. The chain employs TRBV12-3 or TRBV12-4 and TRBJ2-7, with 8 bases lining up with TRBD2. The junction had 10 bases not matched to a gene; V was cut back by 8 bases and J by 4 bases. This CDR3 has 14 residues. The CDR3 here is CASAYTSGRYEQYF. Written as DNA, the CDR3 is TGTGCCAGCGCTTACACTAGCGGTCGATACGAGCAGTACTTC.

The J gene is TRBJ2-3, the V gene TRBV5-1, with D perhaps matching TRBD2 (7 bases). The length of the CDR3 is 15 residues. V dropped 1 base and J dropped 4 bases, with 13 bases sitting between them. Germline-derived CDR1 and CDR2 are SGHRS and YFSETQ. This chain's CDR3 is CASSLRGGQSDTQYF. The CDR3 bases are TGCGCCAGCAGCTTGAGGGGGGGCCAGTCAGATACGCAGTATTTT.

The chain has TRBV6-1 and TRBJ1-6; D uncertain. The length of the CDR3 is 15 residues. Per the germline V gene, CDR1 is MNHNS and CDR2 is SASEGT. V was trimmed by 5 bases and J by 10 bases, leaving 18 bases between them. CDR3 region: CASSKPEGFGSPLHF. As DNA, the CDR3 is TGTGCCAGCAGTAAGCCTGAGGGATTTGGGTCACCCCTCCACTTT.

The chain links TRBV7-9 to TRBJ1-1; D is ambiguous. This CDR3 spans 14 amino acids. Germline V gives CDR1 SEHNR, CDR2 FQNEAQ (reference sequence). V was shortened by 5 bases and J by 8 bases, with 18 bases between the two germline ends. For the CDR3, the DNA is TGTGCCAGCAGCCTTAAGATCGCTGGAGGGGAAGCTTTCTTT. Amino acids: CASSLKIAGGEAFF.

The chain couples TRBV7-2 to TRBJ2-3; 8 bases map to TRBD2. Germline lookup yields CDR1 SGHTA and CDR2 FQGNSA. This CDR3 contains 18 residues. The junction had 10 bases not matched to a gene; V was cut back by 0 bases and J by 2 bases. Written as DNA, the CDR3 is TGTGCCAGCAGCTTAGCTCGGGGGGGAAACCCTACCACAGATACGCAGTATTTT. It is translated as CASSLARGGNPTTDTQYF. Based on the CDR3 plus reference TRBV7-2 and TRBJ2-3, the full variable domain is GAGVSQSPSNKVTEKGKDVELRCDPISGHTALYWYRQSLGQGLEFLIYFQGNSAPDKSGLPSDRFSAERTGGSVSTLTIQRTQQEDSAVYLCASSLARGGNPTTDTQYFGPGTRLTVL.

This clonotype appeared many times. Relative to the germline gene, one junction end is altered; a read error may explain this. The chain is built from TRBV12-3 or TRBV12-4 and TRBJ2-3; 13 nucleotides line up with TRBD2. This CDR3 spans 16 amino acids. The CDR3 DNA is TGCGCCAGCAGCCCTCGGACTAGCGGGAGAACAGATACGCAGTATTTT. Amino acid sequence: CASSPRTSGRTDTQYF.

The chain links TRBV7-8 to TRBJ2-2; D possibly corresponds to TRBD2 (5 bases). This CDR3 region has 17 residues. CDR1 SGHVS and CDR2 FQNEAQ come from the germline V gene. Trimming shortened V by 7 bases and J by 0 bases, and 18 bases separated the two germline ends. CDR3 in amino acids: CASTPTWGVPNTGELFF. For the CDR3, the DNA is TGTGCCAGCACCCCCACTTGGGGAGTTCCGAACACCGGGGAGCTGTTTTTT.